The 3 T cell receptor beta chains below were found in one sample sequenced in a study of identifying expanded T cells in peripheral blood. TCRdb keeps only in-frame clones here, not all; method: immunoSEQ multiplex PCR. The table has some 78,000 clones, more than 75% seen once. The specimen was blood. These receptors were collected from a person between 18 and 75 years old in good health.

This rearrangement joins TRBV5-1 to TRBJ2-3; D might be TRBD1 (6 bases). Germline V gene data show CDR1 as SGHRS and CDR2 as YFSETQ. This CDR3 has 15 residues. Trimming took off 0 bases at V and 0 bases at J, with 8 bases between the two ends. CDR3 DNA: TGCGCCAGCAGCTTGGGGGGGCAGAGCACAGATACGCAGTATTTT. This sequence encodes CASSLGGQSTDTQYF. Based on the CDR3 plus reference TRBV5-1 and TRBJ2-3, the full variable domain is KAGVTQTPRYLIKTRGQQVTLSCSPISGHRSVSWYQQTPGQGLQFLFEYFSETQRNKGNFPGRFSGRQFSNSRSEMNVSTLELGDSALYLCASSLGGQSTDTQYFGPGTRLTVL.

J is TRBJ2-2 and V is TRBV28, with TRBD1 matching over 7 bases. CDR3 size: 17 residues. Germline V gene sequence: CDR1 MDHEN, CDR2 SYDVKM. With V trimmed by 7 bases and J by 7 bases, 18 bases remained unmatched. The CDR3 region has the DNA TGTGCCAGCACCTCATCGCCCGGGACAGTGGTTGGCGGGGAGCTGTTTTTT. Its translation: CASTSSPGTVVGGELFF.

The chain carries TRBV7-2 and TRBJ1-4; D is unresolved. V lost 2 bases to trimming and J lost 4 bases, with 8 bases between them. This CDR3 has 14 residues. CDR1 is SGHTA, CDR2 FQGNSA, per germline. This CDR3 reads CASSLRRDNEKLFF. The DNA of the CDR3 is TGTGCCAGCAGCTTACGAAGAGATAATGAAAAACTGTTTTTT.